The 9 T cell receptor beta chains below were found in one sample sequenced in a study of shared clonotypes between healthy human individuals. TCRdb's copy holds only in-frame clones and misses some; the assay was immunoSEQ multiplex PCR. The data show a few hundred thousand clones, around 87% seen once. The sample was memory CD8+ T cells sorted from blood. Subset given: CD45RO+ cells pooled with CCR7-negative TemRA cells. The receptors were gathered from a man aged 18 to 29 in good health.

The V call is TRBV30, the J call TRBJ2-5; D is uncertain. The CDR3 extends over 14 amino acids. Trimming took off 3 bases at V and 2 bases at J, with 13 bases between the two ends. The germline CDR1 and CDR2 sequences are GTSNPN and SVGIG (reference sequence). CDR3 amino acids: CAWRKVSRQETQYF. DNA of the CDR3: TGTGCCTGGAGGAAGGTCAGTAGGCAAGAGACCCAGTACTTC.

This sequence joins TRBV4-2 and TRBJ2-2; the D gene is possibly TRBD1 (6 bases). The CDR3 is 13 amino acids. V was clipped by 0 bases and J by 11 bases, with 10 bases between them. Germline CDR1 and CDR2: LGHNA and YNFKEQ. DNA of the CDR3: TGTGCCAGCAGCCAAGAAGGGGGTCACGAGCTGTTTTTT. Amino acid sequence: CASSQEGGHELFF.

This rearrangement joins TRBV4-1 to TRBJ1-5, with D tentatively TRBD1 (6 bases). This CDR3 has 15 amino acids. Looked up from germline, CDR1 is MGHRA and CDR2 is YSYEKL. V was clipped by 4 bases and J by 8 bases, with 18 bases between them. CDR3 sequence: CASSLGQFLLEPQHF. CDR3 coding DNA: TGCGCCAGCAGCCTGGGACAATTTCTATTGGAGCCCCAGCATTTT.

The J gene is TRBJ2-7, the V gene TRBV7-2; the D is unclear. CDR1 and CDR2 (germline): SGHTA, FQGNSA. V was pared by 3 bases and J by 3 bases, with 9 bases between. CDR3 size: 13 residues. In nucleotides, the CDR3 is TGTGCCAGCAGCTTCGGTGGGAACTACGAGCAGTACTTC. Its protein product is CASSFGGNYEQYF.

The V and J genes are TRBV28 and TRBJ1-1; D is unresolved. Germline CDR1 and CDR2: MDHEN and SYDVKM. The CDR3 sequence is 15 residues long. V was clipped by 0 bases and J by 5 bases, with 13 bases between them. The CDR3 loop is CASSLCTLCWTEAFF. The CDR3 bases are TGTGCCAGCAGTTTATGCACCCTCTGCTGGACTGAAGCTTTCTTT.

This chain connects TRBV5-1 to TRBJ2-5, with TRBD2 as a possible D gene (6 bases). This CDR3 is built from 15 residues. CDR1 and CDR2 from the germline V gene are SGHRS and YFSETQ. Trimming took off 0 bases at V and 5 bases at J, with 14 bases between the two ends. CDR3 sequence: CASSLAPGAVETQYF. CDR3 nucleotide sequence: TGCGCCAGCAGCTTGGCCCCGGGAGCAGTGGAGACCCAGTACTTC. The full variable domain, completed using reference TRBV5-1 and TRBJ2-5, is KAGVTQTPRYLIKTRGQQVTLSCSPISGHRSVSWYQQTPGQGLQFLFEYFSETQRNKGNFPGRFSGRQFSNSRSEMNVSTLELGDSALYLCASSLAPGAVETQYFGPGTRLLVL.

The chain carries TRBV6-6 and TRBJ2-2; TRBD2 matches 11 bases. The CDR3 is made up of 15 amino acids. Looked up from germline, CDR1 is MNHNY and CDR2 is SVGAGI (reference sequence). With V trimmed by 5 bases and J by 4 bases, 3 bases remained unmatched. The CDR3 bases are TGTGCCAGCAGTCGACTAGCGGGAAGCACCGGGGAGCTGTTTTTT. Encoded protein: CASSRLAGSTGELFF.

This clone occurred once. Other DNA variants within this sample encode the same CDR3. The chain couples TRBV11-2 to TRBJ2-2, with D hard to call. There are 12 residues in the CDR3. From germline, CDR1 is SGHAT and CDR2 FQNNGV. V lost 3 bases to trimming and J lost 7 bases, with 6 bases between them. Here the CDR3 reads CASSFGGGELFF. As DNA, the CDR3 is TGTGCCAGCAGCTTTGGTGGCGGGGAGCTGTTTTTT.

This clone has a single count. The J gene is TRBJ2-2, the V gene TRBV6-4; 11 bases align to TRBD2. V was pared by 2 bases and J by 7 bases, with 3 bases of the junction left unmatched. This CDR3 is built from 15 residues. Per the germline V gene, CDR1 is MRHNA and CDR2 is SNTAGT. CDR3 region: CASSDSTSGSGELFF. The CDR3 DNA sequence: TGTGCCAGCAGTGACAGCACTAGCGGGAGCGGGGAGCTGTTTTTT.